This T cell receptor beta chain derives from a study of blood T cell repertoires in COVID-19. CDR3 length equals 14 residues. CDR1 is SGHNT, CDR2 YYREEE, per germline (reference sequence). The trim removed 5 bases at V and 4 bases at J, leaving 5 bases unmatched. Profiling relied on immunoSEQ multiplex PCR, and the TCRdb table lists in-frame clones only, not all of them. The profile shows roughly 93,000 clones, around 86% of them singletons. This TCR was recovered from a human donor in a cohort sampled during active COVID-19. The chain links TRBV5-4 to TRBJ1-5; 8 nucleotides align to TRBD1. The sequencing sample was made of peripheral blood. For the CDR3, the DNA is TGTGCCAGCAGTTTTCAGGGGGCAAATCAGCCCCAGCATTTT. It translates to CASSFQGANQPQHF. Using reference TRBV5-4 and TRBJ1-5 for the parts outside the CDR3, the full variable domain is ETGVTQSPTHLIKTRGQQVTLRCSSQSGHNTVSWYQQALGQGPQFIFQYYREEENGRGNFPPRFSGLQFPNYSSELNVNALELDDSALYLCASSFQGANQPQHFGDGTRLSIL.